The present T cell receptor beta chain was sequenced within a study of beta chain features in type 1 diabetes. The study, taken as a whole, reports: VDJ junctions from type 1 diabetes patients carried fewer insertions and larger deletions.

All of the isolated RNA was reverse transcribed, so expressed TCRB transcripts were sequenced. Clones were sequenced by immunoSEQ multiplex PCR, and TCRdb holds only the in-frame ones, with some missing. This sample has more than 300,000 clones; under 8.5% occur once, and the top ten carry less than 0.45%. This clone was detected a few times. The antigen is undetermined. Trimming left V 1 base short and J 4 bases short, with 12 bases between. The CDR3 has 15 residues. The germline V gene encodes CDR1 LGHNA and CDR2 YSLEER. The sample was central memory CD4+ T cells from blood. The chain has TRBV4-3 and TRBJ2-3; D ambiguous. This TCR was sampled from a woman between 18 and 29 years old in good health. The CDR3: CASSQGPGNADTQYF. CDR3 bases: TGCGCCAGCAGCCAAGGACCTGGGAACGCAGATACGCAGTATTTT.